The rows below give T cell receptor beta chains drawn from one sample of a study of blood T cell repertoires in COVID-19. Generated by immunoSEQ multiplex PCR, the TCRdb table keeps only in-frame clones and is missing some. The sample consists of about 220,000 clones, approximately 82% of them appearing once. The sequenced sample consisted of peripheral blood. These receptors all stem from a woman over 75 with acute or convalescent COVID-19. CDR3s leave out the opening cysteine and the closing phenylalanine or tryptophan.

13 TRBV2 ASSVREGNPYEQY
14 TRBV7-9 ASSFQGPLNNSPLH
14 TRBV18 ASSPRTSGGRETQY
14 TRBV7-6 ASSILAGGSYNEQF
12 TRBV5-1 ASSLGTGNTEAF
13 TRBV7-9 ASSHITTGSYGYT
16 TRBV28 ASSLPGSGVSYNSPLH
12 TRBV9 ASSEGQLNYGYT
12 TRBV7-2 ASSNRDRGSEQY
17 TRBV4-2 ASSPLSTSARSGANVLT
12 TRBV5-1 ASSLAGGYEKLF
11 TRBV6-5 ASGLTNTGELF
13 TRBV6-5 ASSGSTGEGQPQH
12 TRBV15 ATSRGQGTYEQY
14 TRBV5-1 ASSPSGQAKDSPLH
14 TRBV10-2 ASQSMGQGGWNEQF
12 TRBV6-5 ASSYRGPSYEQY
16 TRBV5-1 ASSFLIAGGGAGNEQF
12 TRBV27 ASSPGRAWETQY
13 TRBV6-2/TRBV6-3 ASSYPGTVSYEQY
11 TRBV19 ATRGSGANVLT
12 TRBV11-2 ASSIGQDNYGYT